The 6 T cell receptor beta chains reported below all come from one sample, sequenced in a study of blood T cell repertoires in COVID-19 (dated by TCRdb to 2020 to 2022). Library construction relied on the immunoSEQ multiplex PCR assay. TCRdb's version of the immuneACCESS table is confined to in-frame rearrangements and falls short of the full clone set. An unresolved V gene accounts for under half of the shortfall where checked; the remainder is of unknown origin. This sample is represented by roughly 200,000 clones; 88% of them were singletons. 5% to 6.5% of the sample rests with the top ten. The sequenced sample consisted of peripheral blood. All receptors derive from a man in his forties or fifties with active or convalescent COVID-19.

The chain carries TRBV27 and TRBJ2-7; possibly TRBD1 for D (5 bases). The V end was cut by 4 bases, the J end by 2 bases, with 12 bases between. The germline gives CDR1 MNHEY, CDR2 SMNVEV (reference sequence). The CDR3 is made up of 14 amino acids. The DNA of the CDR3 is TGTGCCAGCAGTTCCGCAGGGAATCCCTACGAGCAGTACTTC. This gives the protein CASSSAGNPYEQYF.

V usage is TRBV29-1 and J usage is TRBJ1-1; TRBD1 might be the D (6 bases). This CDR3 spans 12 amino acids. V was trimmed by 7 bases and J by 6 bases, leaving 15 bases between them. The germline gives CDR1 SQVTM, CDR2 ANQGSEA. The CDR3 nucleotides read TGCAGCGCTGGACAGATGATCTCTGAAGCTTTCTTT. Encoded protein: CSAGQMISEAFF.

The chain has TRBV9 and TRBJ1-3; maybe TRBD1 (5 bases). CDR3 length equals 15 residues. Deletions cut 0 bases from V and 8 bases from J, with 15 bases between. CDR1 and CDR2 from the germline V gene are SGDLS and YYNGEE. CDR3 protein: CASSVDGGTIDTIYF. The CDR3 nucleotides read TGTGCCAGCAGCGTAGACGGGGGGACTATAGACACCATATATTTT.

In its sample, this clone was seen once. The rearrangement uses TRBV6-9 and TRBJ1-1; tentative D call: TRBD1 (6 bases). CDR3 length: 13 amino acids. Germline V CDR1 and CDR2: MNHGY, SVAAGI. The V and J ends lost 10 bases and 3 bases respectively, with 15 bases between them. The CDR3 bases are TGTGCCAAAGCCAAGTCAGGGGACACTGAAGCTTTCTTT. Encoded protein: CAKAKSGDTEAFF.

The V and J genes are TRBV11-2 and TRBJ1-2; tentative D call: TRBD1 (5 bases). This CDR3 has 14 amino acids. The V gene's germline CDR1 is SGHAT and CDR2 FQNNGV. Trimming cost V 5 bases and J 5 bases, with 15 bases left between them. The CDR3 loop reads CASSPGGTSYGYTF. The DNA for the CDR3 is TGTGCCAGCAGCCCCGGGGGGACCTCTTATGGCTACACCTTC.

The chain combines TRBV7-2 with TRBJ2-7; possible D gene TRBD2, 6 bases. In germline, CDR1 is SGHTA, CDR2 FQGNSA. This CDR3 has 15 residues. The V and J ends lost 0 bases and 3 bases respectively, with 12 bases between them. The CDR3 sequence is CASSLAWGEYYEQYF. The CDR3 nucleotides are TGTGCCAGCAGCTTAGCTTGGGGGGAGTACTACGAGCAGTACTTC.